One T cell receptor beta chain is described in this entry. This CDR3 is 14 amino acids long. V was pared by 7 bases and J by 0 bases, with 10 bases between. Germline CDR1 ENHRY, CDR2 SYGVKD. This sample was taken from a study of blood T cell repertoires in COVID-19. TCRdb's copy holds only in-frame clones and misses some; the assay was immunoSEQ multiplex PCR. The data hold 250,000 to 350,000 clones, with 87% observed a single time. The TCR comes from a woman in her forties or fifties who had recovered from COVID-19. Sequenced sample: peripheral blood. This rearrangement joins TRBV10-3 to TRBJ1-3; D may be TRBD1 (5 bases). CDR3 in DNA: TGTGCCATCAATCAAGACAGCTCTGGAAACACCATATATTTT. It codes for CAINQDSSGNTIYF.